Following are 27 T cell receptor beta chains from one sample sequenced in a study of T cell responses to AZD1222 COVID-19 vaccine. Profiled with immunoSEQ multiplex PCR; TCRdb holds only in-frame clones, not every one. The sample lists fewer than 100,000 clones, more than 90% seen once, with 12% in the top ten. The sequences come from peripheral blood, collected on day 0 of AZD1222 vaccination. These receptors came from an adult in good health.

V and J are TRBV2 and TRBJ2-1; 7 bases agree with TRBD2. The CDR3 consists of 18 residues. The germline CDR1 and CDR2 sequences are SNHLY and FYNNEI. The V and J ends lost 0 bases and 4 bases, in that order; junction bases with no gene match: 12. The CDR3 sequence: CASSEALRTGGRYNEQFF. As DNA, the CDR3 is TGTGCCAGCAGTGAAGCGCTCCGTACGGGGGGTAGATACAATGAGCAGTTCTTC.

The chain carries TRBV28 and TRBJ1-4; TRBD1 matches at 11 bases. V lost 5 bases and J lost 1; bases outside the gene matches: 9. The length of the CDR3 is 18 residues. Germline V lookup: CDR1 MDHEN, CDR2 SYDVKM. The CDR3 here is CASSLTGTGGLTNEKLFF. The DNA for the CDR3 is TGTGCCAGCAGTCTGACCGGGACAGGGGGTTTAACTAATGAAAAACTGTTTTTT.

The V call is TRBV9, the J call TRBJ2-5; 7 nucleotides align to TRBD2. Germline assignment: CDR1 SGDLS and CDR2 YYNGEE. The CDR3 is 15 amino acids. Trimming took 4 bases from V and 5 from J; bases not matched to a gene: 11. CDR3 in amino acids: CASSPGDYLTETQYF. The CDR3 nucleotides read TGTGCCAGCAGCCCCGGGGACTATCTTACGGAGACCCAGTACTTC.

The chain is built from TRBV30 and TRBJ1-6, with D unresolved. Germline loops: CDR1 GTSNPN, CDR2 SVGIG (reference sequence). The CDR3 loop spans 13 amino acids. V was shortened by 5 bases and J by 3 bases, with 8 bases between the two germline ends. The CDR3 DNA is TGTGCCTGGGGACGGGACTATAATTCACCCCTCCACTTT. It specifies CAWGRDYNSPLHF.

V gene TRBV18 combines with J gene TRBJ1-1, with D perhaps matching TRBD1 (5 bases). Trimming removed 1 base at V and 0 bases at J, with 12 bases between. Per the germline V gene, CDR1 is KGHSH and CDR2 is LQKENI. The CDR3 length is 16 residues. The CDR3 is CASSPQGSGVNTEAFF. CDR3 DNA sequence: TGTGCCAGCTCACCACAGGGGTCAGGTGTGAACACTGAAGCTTTCTTT. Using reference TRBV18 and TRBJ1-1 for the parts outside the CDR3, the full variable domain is NAGVMQNPRHLVRRRGQEARLRCSPMKGHSHVYWYRQLPEEGLKFMVYLQKENIIDESGMPKERFSAEFPKEGPSILRIQQVVRGDSAAYFCASSPQGSGVNTEAFFGQGTRLTVV.

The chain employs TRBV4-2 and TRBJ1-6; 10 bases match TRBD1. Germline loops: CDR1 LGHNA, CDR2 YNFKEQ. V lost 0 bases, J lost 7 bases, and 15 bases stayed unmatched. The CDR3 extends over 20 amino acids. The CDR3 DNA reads TGTGCCAGCAGCCAAGAAGGAGAGCTCGGGACAGGGGTTCGGAATTCACCCCTCCACTTT. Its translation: CASSQEGELGTGVRNSPLHF.

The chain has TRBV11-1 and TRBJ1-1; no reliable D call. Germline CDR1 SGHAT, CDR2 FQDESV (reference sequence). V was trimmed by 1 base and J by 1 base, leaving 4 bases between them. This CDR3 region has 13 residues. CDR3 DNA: TGTGCCAGCAGCTTAGTCAAGAACACTGAAGCTTTCTTT. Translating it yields CASSLVKNTEAFF.

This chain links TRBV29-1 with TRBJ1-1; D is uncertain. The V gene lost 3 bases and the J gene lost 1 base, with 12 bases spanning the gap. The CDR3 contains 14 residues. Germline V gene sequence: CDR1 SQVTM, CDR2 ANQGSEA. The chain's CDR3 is CSVESVLRNTEAFF. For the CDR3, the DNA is TGCAGCGTTGAGTCCGTTTTGAGGAACACTGAAGCTTTCTTT.

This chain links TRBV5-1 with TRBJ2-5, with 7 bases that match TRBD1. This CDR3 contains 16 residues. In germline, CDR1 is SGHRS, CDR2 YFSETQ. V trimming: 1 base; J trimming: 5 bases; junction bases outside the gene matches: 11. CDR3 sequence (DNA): TGCGCCAGCAGCTTGACAGGGGAAATAGGTATGGAGACCCAGTACTTC. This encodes CASSLTGEIGMETQYF. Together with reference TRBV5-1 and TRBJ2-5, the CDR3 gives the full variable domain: KAGVTQTPRYLIKTRGQQVTLSCSPISGHRSVSWYQQTPGQGLQFLFEYFSETQRNKGNFPGRFSGRQFSNSRSEMNVSTLELGDSALYLCASSLTGEIGMETQYFGPGTRLLVL.

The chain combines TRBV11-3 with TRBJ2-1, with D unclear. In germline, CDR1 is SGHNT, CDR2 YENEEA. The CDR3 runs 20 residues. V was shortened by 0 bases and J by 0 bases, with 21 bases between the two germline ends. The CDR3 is CASSLEWYVSGKTSYNEQFF. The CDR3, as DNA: TGTGCCAGCAGCTTAGAATGGTATGTCAGTGGGAAGACCTCCTACAATGAGCAGTTCTTC.

DNA of the CDR3: TGTGCCCAGGGCGGTAGGGGCACAGATACGCAGTATTTT. Translating it yields CAQGGRGTDTQYF. V usage is TRBV6-5 and J usage is TRBJ2-3; a possible D gene is TRBD1 (5 bases). Germline V lookup: CDR1 MNHEY, CDR2 SVGAGI. The V gene lost 11 bases and the J gene lost 1 base, with 13 bases spanning the gap. The CDR3 contains 13 residues.

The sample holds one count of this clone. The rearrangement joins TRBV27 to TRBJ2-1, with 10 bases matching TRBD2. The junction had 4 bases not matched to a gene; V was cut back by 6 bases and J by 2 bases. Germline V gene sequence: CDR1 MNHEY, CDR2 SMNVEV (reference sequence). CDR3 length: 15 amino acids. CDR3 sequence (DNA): TGTGCCAGCAGGCAAGCGGGGGGGCCCTACAATGAGCAGTTCTTC. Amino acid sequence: CASRQAGGPYNEQFF.

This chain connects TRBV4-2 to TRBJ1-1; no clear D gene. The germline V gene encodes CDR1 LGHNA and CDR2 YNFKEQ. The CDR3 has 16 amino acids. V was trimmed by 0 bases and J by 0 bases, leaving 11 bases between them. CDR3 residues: CASSQDLTGMNTEAFF. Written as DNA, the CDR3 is TGTGCCAGCAGCCAAGATCTAACCGGAATGAACACTGAAGCTTTCTTT.

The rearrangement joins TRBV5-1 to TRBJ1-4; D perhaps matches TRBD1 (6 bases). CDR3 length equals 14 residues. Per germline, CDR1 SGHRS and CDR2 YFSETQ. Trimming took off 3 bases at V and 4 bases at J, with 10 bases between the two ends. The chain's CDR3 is CASSSGQSNEKLFF. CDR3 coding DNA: TGCGCCAGCAGCTCCGGACAGAGTAATGAAAAACTGTTTTTT.

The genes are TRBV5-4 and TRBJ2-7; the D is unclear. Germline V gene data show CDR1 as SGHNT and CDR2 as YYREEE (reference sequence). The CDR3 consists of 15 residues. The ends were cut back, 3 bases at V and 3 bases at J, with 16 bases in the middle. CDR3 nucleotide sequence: TGTGCCAGCAGCTCTGGATGGGGTTCCGGCTACGAGCAGTACTTC. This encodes CASSSGWGSGYEQYF.

The CDR3 DNA is TGTGCCAGCAGCTTAGTAACAGCTCGGGCCGGGGAGCTGTTTTTT. Encoded protein: CASSLVTARAGELFF. The chain recombines TRBV7-2 with TRBJ2-2, with D uncertain. This CDR3 has 15 amino acids. Between the trimmed V and J ends, which lost 1 base and 6 bases, there was a span of 12 bases. CDR1 and CDR2 (germline): SGHTA, FQGNSA.

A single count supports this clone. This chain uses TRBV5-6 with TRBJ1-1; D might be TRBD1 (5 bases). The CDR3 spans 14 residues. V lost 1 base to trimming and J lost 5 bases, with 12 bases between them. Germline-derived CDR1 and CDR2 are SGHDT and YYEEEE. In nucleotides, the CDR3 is TGTGCCAGCAGCTTGCCTGGAGGGGAGACTGAAGCTTTCTTT. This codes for CASSLPGGETEAFF.

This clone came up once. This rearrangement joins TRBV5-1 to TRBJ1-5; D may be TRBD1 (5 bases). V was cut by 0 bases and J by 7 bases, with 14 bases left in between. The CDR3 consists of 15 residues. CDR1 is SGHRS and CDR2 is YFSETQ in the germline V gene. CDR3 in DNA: TGCGCCAGCAGCTTGGACCACGGGAAGGGGCAGCCCCAGCATTTT. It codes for CASSLDHGKGQPQHF. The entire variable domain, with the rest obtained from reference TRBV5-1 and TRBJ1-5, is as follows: KAGVTQTPRYLIKTRGQQVTLSCSPISGHRSVSWYQQTPGQGLQFLFEYFSETQRNKGNFPGRFSGRQFSNSRSEMNVSTLELGDSALYLCASSLDHGKGQPQHFGDGTRLSIL.

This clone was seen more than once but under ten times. The CDR3 is CASSLQGAGGYTF. The CDR3 nucleotides are TGTGCCAGCAGCTTACAGGGGGCAGGTGGCTACACCTTC. This chain joins TRBV5-4 and TRBJ1-2, with TRBD1 matching 9 bases. Losses at the gene ends were 2 bases for V and 7 bases for J; bases not matched to a gene: 3. The germline CDR1 and CDR2 sequences are SGHNT and YYREEE (reference sequence). The CDR3 has 13 amino acids.

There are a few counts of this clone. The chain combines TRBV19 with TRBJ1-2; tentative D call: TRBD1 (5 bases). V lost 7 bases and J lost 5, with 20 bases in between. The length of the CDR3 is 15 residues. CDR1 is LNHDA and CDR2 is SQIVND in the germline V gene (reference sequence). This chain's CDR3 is CASTLRAGASYGYTF. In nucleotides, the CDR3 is TGTGCCAGTACCCTCAGGGCCGGAGCCTCTTATGGCTACACCTTC.

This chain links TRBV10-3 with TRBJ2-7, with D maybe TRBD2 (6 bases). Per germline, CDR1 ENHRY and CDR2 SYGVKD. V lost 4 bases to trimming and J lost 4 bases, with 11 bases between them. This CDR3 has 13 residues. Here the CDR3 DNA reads TGTGCCATCAGTGGGACTACAAGTTACGAGCAGTACTTC. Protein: CAISGTTSYEQYF.

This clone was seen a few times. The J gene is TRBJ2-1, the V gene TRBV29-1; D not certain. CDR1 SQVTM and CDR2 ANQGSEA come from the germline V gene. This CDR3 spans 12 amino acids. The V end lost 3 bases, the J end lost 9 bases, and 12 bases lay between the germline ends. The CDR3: CSVDIILGEQFF. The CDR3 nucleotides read TGCAGCGTTGACATCATTTTGGGTGAGCAGTTCTTC.

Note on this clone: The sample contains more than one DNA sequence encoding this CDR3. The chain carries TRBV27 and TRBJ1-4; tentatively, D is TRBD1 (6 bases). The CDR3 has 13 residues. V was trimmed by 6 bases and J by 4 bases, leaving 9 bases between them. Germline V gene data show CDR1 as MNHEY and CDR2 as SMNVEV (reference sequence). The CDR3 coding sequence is TGTGCCAGCAGAGGGACACTTAATGAAAAACTGTTTTTT. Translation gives CASRGTLNEKLFF.

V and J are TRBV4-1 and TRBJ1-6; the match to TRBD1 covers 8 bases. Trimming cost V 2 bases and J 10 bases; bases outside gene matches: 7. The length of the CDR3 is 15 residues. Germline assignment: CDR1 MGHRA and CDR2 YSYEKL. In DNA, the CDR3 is TGCGCCAGCAGCCAACGGACAGGGCTGTCCTCACCCCTCCACTTT. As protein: CASSQRTGLSSPLHF.

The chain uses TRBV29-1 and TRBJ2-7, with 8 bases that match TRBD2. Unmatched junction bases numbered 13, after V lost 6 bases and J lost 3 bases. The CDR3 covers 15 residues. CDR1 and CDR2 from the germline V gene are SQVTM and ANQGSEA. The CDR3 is CSVDLPGGSSYEQYF. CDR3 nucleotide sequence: TGCAGCGTCGACCTCCCGGGAGGGAGTAGCTACGAGCAGTACTTC.

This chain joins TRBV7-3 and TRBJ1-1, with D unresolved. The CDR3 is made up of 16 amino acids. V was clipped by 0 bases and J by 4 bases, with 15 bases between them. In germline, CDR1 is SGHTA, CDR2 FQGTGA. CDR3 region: CASSLTVRLSATEAFF. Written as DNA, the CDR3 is TGTGCCAGCAGCTTAACAGTTCGGCTTTCGGCCACTGAAGCTTTCTTT.

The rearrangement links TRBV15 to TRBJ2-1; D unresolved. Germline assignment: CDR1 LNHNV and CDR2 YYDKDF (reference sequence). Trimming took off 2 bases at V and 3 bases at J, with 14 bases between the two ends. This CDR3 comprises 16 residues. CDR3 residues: CATSRPYTTGYNEQFF. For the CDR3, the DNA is TGTGCCACCAGCAGACCCTATACAACTGGCTACAATGAGCAGTTCTTC.